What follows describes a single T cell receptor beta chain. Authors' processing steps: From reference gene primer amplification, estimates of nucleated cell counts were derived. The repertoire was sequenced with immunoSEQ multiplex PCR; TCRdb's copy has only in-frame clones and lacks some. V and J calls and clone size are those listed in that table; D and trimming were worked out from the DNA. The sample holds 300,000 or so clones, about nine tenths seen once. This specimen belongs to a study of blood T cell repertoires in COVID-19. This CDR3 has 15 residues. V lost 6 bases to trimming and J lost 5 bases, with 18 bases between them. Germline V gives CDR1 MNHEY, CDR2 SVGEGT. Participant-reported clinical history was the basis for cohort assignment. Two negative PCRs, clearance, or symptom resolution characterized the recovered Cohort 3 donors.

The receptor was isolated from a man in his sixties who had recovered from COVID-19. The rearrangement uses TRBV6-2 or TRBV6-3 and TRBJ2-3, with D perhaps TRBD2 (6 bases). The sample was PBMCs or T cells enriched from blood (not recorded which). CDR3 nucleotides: TGTGCCAGCAGCCAAGGACTGCGGCGGGGAGATACGCAGTATTTT. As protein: CASSQGLRRGDTQYF.